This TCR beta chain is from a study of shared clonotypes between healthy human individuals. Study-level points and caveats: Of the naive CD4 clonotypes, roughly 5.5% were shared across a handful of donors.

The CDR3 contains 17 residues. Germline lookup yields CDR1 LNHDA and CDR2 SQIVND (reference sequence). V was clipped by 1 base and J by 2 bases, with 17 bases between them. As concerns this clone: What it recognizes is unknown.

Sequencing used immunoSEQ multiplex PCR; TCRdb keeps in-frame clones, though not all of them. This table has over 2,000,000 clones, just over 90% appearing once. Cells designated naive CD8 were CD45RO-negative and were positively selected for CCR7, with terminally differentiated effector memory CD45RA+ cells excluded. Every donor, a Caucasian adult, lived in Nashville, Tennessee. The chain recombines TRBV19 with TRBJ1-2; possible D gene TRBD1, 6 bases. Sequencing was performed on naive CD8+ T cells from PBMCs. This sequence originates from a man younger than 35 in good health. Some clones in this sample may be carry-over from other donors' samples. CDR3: CASSIVPQGLVNYGYTF. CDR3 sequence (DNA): TGTGCCAGTAGTATAGTCCCTCAGGGGCTAGTAAACTATGGCTACACCTTC.